The TCR beta chain under discussion was sequenced for a study of blood T cell repertoires in COVID-19. Study-wide background: Samples came from the United States, Italy and Spain, spanning acute and convalescent COVID-19.

Source study methods: It was from reference gene primer amplification that nucleated cell counts were estimated. TCRdb's copy holds only in-frame clones and misses some; the assay was immunoSEQ multiplex PCR. The V and J calls and the clone size are those of that table, but D and trimming were determined from the DNA. The sample shows roughly 190,000 clones, 70% to 90% of them seen only once. The sequencing input was peripheral blood. The TCR sequence derives from a woman between 35 and 50 years old who had recovered from COVID-19.

As DNA, the CDR3 is TGTGCCACCAGTGGAGATGGCTCTGGGGCCAACGTCCTGACTTTC. Its translation is CATSGDGSGANVLTF. V gene TRBV24-1 combines with J gene TRBJ2-6, with D unclear. The germline gives CDR1 KGHDR, CDR2 SFDVKD. The CDR3 loop spans 15 amino acids. V was cut by 5 bases and J by 0 bases, with 7 bases left in between.